This section outlines one T cell receptor (beta chain) sequence together with its context. Its antigen remains unknown. The CDR3 contains 15 residues. Germline CDR1 SGHAT, CDR2 FQNNGV. V was shortened by 6 bases and J by 0 bases, with 14 bases between the two germline ends. The data were obtained in a study of Graves' ophthalmopathy and Graves' hyperthyroidism. Study as a whole: Peripheral blood sampling preceded any treatment and occurred at initial diagnosis.

Study-wide results and limits: Discriminating ophthalmopathy from stable hyperthyroidism, a 13-signature model attained a sensitivity of about 90% and a specificity of about 83%. Most thyroid-expanded clonotypes exceeding 0.001 frequency were also found in blood.

Excluded: other autoimmune disease, uncontrolled infection, pregnancy or lactation. The authors amplified TCR beta CDR3 regions from RNA transcripts. HTBI-primed first-round RT-PCR preceded second-round multiplex PCR. A single record per CDR3 protein comes from TCRdb applying MiXCR to the multiplex PCR reads. Found here are about 660,000 distinct CDR3 sequences, under 50% of them singletons; the top ten hold about 3.3%. The sample consisted of peripheral blood. This clonotype originated in an adult man with Graves' ophthalmopathy. The chain combines TRBV11-2 with TRBJ1-1; no firm D call. The CDR3 bases are TGTGCCAGCAGAGATCCTGGGAGGATGAACACTGAAGCTTTCTTT. Translation gives CASRDPGRMNTEAFF.